Each of the 30 T cell receptor beta chains below was sequenced from the same sample in a study of breast tumors, draining lymph nodes, adjacent tissues. The lymph nodes were axillary draining lymph nodes from breast cancer patients. TCRdb re-analysed the multiplex PCR reads in MiXCR, keeping a single row per CDR3 protein. The sample contains around 140,000 distinct CDR3 sequences, about 30% of which appear only once. Material: axillary lymph node tissue. These receptors were obtained from a female donor with breast cancer. Some clones in this sample may be carry-over from other donors' samples.

The rearrangement joins TRBV4-3 to TRBJ2-7, with 11 positions matching TRBD2. The ends lost 4 bases at V and 0 bases at J; junction bases unmatched: 8. This CDR3 spans 17 amino acids. The germline CDR1 and CDR2 sequences are LGHNA and YSLEER. As DNA, the CDR3 is TGCGCCAGCAGCCCGGGACTAGCGGCCAAGAGCTCCTACGAGCAGTACTTC. It yields the protein CASSPGLAAKSSYEQYF.

The gene calls are TRBV24-1 and TRBJ2-5; the match to TRBD1 covers 7 bases. Looked up from germline, CDR1 is KGHDR and CDR2 is SFDVKD. V lost 2 bases, J lost 4 bases, and 0 bases stayed unmatched. CDR3 size: 13 residues. The CDR3 DNA sequence: TGTGCCACCAGTGATTGGGACAGAGAGACCCAGTACTTC. This gives the protein CATSDWDRETQYF.

This rearrangement joins TRBV9 to TRBJ1-3; D unresolved. Germline lookup yields CDR1 SGDLS and CDR2 YYNGEE. This CDR3 comprises 13 residues. With 0 bases removed from V and 4 bases from J, the gap between germline ends came to 5 bases. CDR3 region: CASSVGSGNTIYF. In DNA, the CDR3 is TGTGCCAGCAGCGTAGGAAGCGGAAACACCATATATTTT.

In this sample, this clonotype turned up a few times. A much bigger clone sits one base away, suggesting this may be a read error. CDR3: CASSLVAGAYTDTQYF. CDR3 nucleotides: TGTGCCAGCAGCTTAGTGGCGGGGGCATACACAGATACGCAGTATTTT. The gene calls are TRBV11-2 and TRBJ2-3, with D possibly being TRBD2 (7 bases). The V end lost 1 base, the J end lost 2 bases, and 13 bases lay between the germline ends. Germline V gene lookup returns CDR1 SGHAT and CDR2 FQNNGV. The CDR3 is made up of 16 amino acids.

For this clonotype: A read error may explain this, as a much larger clone is one base away. The V and J genes are TRBV20-1 and TRBJ1-2; 10 nucleotides match TRBD1. This CDR3 spans 14 amino acids. With 4 bases clipped from V and 8 bases from J, the junction kept 10 bases outside the gene matches. CDR1 DFQATT and CDR2 SNEGSKA come from the germline V gene (reference sequence). The CDR3 bases are TGCAGTGCTAAAGGAGAGACAGGGGGCTCGGGCTACACCTTC. Translating gives CSAKGETGGSGYTF.

Concerning this clonotype itself: A read error may be the cause here, since a much bigger clone is one base away. The J gene is TRBJ2-2, the V gene TRBV18, with 10 bases fitting TRBD2. Per the germline V gene, CDR1 is KGHSH and CDR2 is LQKENI. The CDR3 runs to 18 residues. V lost 1 base to trimming and J lost 1 base; unmatched junction nucleotides: 6. This CDR3 is CASSPRYTSGVNTGELFF. The CDR3 nucleotides read TGTGCCAGCTCACCACGTTATACTAGCGGGGTGAACACCGGGGAGCTGTTTTTT. Full variable domain (rest looked up from reference TRBV18 and TRBJ2-2): NAGVMQNPRHLVRRRGQEARLRCSPMKGHSHVYWYRQLPEEGLKFMVYLQKENIIDESGMPKERFSAEFPKEGPSILRIQQVVRGDSAAYFCASSPRYTSGVNTGELFFGEGSRLTVL.

Many counts were recorded for this clonotype. The chain links TRBV5-1 to TRBJ1-2; 7 bases are a match to TRBD1. Germline V CDR1 and CDR2: SGHRS, YFSETQ. CDR3 length: 14 amino acids. With 4 bases clipped from V and 8 bases from J, the junction kept 11 bases outside the gene matches. CDR3 coding DNA: TGCGCCAGCAGCCTCAACACAGGGGTCTTCGGCTACACCTTC. This sequence encodes CASSLNTGVFGYTF.

This clonotype was seen ten or more times. The J gene is TRBJ2-7, the V gene TRBV6-6; the match to TRBD2 covers 12 bases. V lost 5 bases, J lost 1 base, and 3 bases stayed unmatched. This CDR3 region has 15 residues. Germline loops: CDR1 MNHNY, CDR2 SVGAGI (reference sequence). CDR3 amino acids: CASSLAGGRSYEQYV. CDR3 bases: TGTGCCAGCAGTCTAGCGGGGGGGAGGTCCTACGAGCAGTACGTC.

The rearrangement joins TRBV6-6 to TRBJ2-7; tentative D call: TRBD2 (6 bases). The CDR3 sequence is 14 residues long. Trimming cost V 7 bases and J 2 bases, with 15 bases left between them. In germline, CDR1 is MNHNY, CDR2 SVGAGI (reference sequence). This chain's CDR3 is CASKLGGMAYEQYF. CDR3 coding DNA: TGTGCCAGCAAACTCGGGGGTATGGCCTACGAGCAGTACTTC.

The table lists this clonotype with many counts. The V call is TRBV6-5, the J call TRBJ1-4, with D unresolved. Trimming cost V 5 bases and J 0 bases, with 10 bases left between them. There are 15 residues in the CDR3. Germline lookup yields CDR1 MNHEY and CDR2 SVGAGI. The DNA for the CDR3 is TGTGCCAGCAGTCGTCGGATTGCAACTAATGAAAAACTGTTTTTT. It yields the protein CASSRRIATNEKLFF.

The V call is TRBV20-1, the J call TRBJ1-1; a possible D gene is TRBD1 (5 bases). V lost 6 bases and J 3 bases, leaving 14 bases between the germline ends. Germline values: CDR1 DFQATT, CDR2 SNEGSKA (reference sequence). This CDR3 comprises 13 residues. The CDR3 region is CSAKAGGYTEAFF. CDR3 nucleotide sequence: TGCAGTGCAAAAGCGGGGGGGTACACTGAAGCTTTCTTT.

The chain is built from TRBV7-9 and TRBJ2-3; 16 bases are a match to TRBD2. This CDR3 has 19 residues. Germline CDR1 SEHNR, CDR2 FQNEAQ (reference sequence). The J segment lost 1 base and the V segment lost 5 bases, leaving 9 bases of the junction unmatched. The CDR3 is CASSEPGLAGGVRTDTQYF. CDR3 bases: TGTGCCAGCAGCGAGCCGGGACTAGCGGGGGGGGTACGCACAGATACGCAGTATTTT.

Many counts were recorded for this clonotype. A much larger clone sits a single nucleotide away, making a read error possible. This chain connects TRBV25-1 to TRBJ1-2; 12 bases are a match to TRBD1. V lost 8 bases to trimming and J lost 7 bases; unmatched junction nucleotides: 11. Per germline, CDR1 MGHDK and CDR2 SYGVNS. This CDR3 spans 15 amino acids. CDR3 bases: TGTGCCAGCGGTCGATCCGGGACAGGGGGCTCTGGCTACACCTTC. It encodes CASGRSGTGGSGYTF.

The J gene is TRBJ1-5, the V gene TRBV6-5; possibly TRBD1 for D (5 bases). The CDR3 covers 18 residues. Trimming removed 6 bases at V and 0 bases at J, with 21 bases between. From germline, CDR1 is MNHEY and CDR2 SVGAGI. CDR3 in amino acids: CASSPVTAGRDSNQPQHF. As DNA, the CDR3 is TGTGCCAGCAGCCCAGTTACGGCAGGGCGAGATAGCAATCAGCCCCAGCATTTT.

Points on this clonotype: The limits of the CDR3 on the DNA are not certain, so only TCRdb's listed CDR3 is given. The chain couples TRBV7-9 to TRBJ2-3; TRBD1 reflects the table's D call only, with no check against the DNA. The CDR3 is 18 amino acids long, termini counted. The germline V gene has CDR1 SEHNR and CDR2 FQNEAQ (reference sequence). Here the CDR3 reads CASSFYICSAETGQTQYF.

In its sample, this clonotype was seen many times. This chain connects TRBV20-1 to TRBJ1-5; 9 positions match TRBD1. This CDR3 region has 13 residues. Germline V gene data show CDR1 as DFQATT and CDR2 as SNEGSKA (reference sequence). V lost 5 bases and J lost 6; bases outside the gene matches: 5. The CDR3 region is CSAFGQGRQPQHF. The DNA for the CDR3 is TGCAGTGCTTTTGGACAGGGGCGTCAGCCCCAGCATTTT.

The rearrangement links TRBV4-1 to TRBJ1-2, with D perhaps matching TRBD1 (6 bases). Germline V gene data show CDR1 as MGHRA and CDR2 as YSYEKL. The CDR3 contains 15 residues. The germline V and J ends were trimmed by 1 base and 8 bases, with 17 bases remaining between them. The CDR3 bases are TGCGCCAGCAGCCAAGGTAGAGGGGGGGAGCGGGGCTACACCTTC. Its protein product is CASSQGRGGERGYTF.

Points on this clonotype: A much larger clonotype is one base distant, so this may be a read error. The V and J genes are TRBV5-6 and TRBJ2-1; D may be TRBD2 (7 bases). The CDR3 spans 12 residues. Germline V lookup: CDR1 SGHDT, CDR2 YYEEEE. In DNA, the CDR3 is TGTGCCAGCGGCTTGGGGGGGGGCCCGCAGTTCTTC. Its protein is CASGLGGGPQFF.

This clonotype was counted many times. This chain links TRBV5-6 with TRBJ2-3; possible D gene TRBD2, 5 bases. Germline V lookup: CDR1 SGHDT, CDR2 YYEEEE. Between the trimmed V and J ends, which lost 4 bases and 2 bases, there was a span of 8 bases. This CDR3 spans 13 amino acids. DNA of the CDR3: TGTGCCAGCAGCCGAGGGTCCACAGATACGCAGTATTTT. Translation gives CASSRGSTDTQYF.

This clonotype occurred many times. The V and J genes are TRBV20-1 and TRBJ1-3; D gene ambiguous. Trimming took 0 bases from V and 3 from J, leaving 9 bases between them. The CDR3 is 14 residues long. Germline V gene data show CDR1 as DFQATT and CDR2 as SNEGSKA (reference sequence). CDR3 sequence reads: CSARDSAFGNTIYF. DNA of the CDR3: TGCAGTGCTAGAGATTCAGCATTTGGAAACACCATATATTTT.

With respect to this clonotype: This may arise from a read error, as a much more abundant clone is one base away. The V call is TRBV5-6, the J call TRBJ2-7; possibly TRBD1 for D (6 bases). The length of the CDR3 is 15 residues. Looked up from germline, CDR1 is SGHDT and CDR2 is YYEEEE. Trimming cost V 4 bases and J 5 bases, with 19 bases left between them. CDR3 amino acids: CASSVGWQGKHEQYV. The CDR3 DNA reads as TGTGCCAGCAGCGTGGGTTGGCAGGGGAAGCACGAGCAGTACGTC.

In the case of this clonotype: This may be a read error, as it is one base from a much larger clone. The gene calls are TRBV6-6 and TRBJ2-1; TRBD1 or TRBD2 may be the D gene (5 bases each). Germline CDR1 reads MNHNY; CDR2 reads SVGAGI (reference sequence). The length of the CDR3 is 15 residues. Between the trimmed V and J ends, which lost 5 bases and 3 bases, there was a span of 14 bases. CDR3 amino acids: CASSHVGDGYNEQFF. As DNA, the CDR3 is TGTGCCAGCAGTCACGTCGGGGACGGCTACAATGAGCAGTTCTTC.

The chain joins TRBV7-9 to TRBJ2-7, with 8 bases matching TRBD2. There are 14 residues in the CDR3. Germline V gene sequence: CDR1 SEHNR, CDR2 FQNEAQ (reference sequence). The CDR3 DNA sequence: TGTGCCAGCAGCCCGGGGGGGAGCTCCTACGAGCAGTGCGTC. It encodes CASSPGGSSYEQCV.

With regard to this clonotype: The junction departs from germline at one end; a sequencing error may be responsible. The gene calls are TRBV11-2 and TRBJ2-1, with D unresolved. Germline V lookup: CDR1 SGHAT, CDR2 FQNNGV. The CDR3 loop spans 14 amino acids. This chain's CDR3 is CASSRMTAANEQLF. DNA of the CDR3: TGTGCCAGCAGCAGAATGACGGCGGCGAATGAGCAGCTCTTC.

This chain joins TRBV5-1 and TRBJ1-1; perhaps TRBD1 as D (6 bases). V lost 4 bases and J lost 6, with 13 bases in between. CDR3 size: 13 residues. CDR1 and CDR2 (germline): SGHRS, YFSETQ. The CDR3: CASSPGTTPEAFF. The CDR3 nucleotides read TGCGCCAGCAGCCCGGGGACAACCCCTGAAGCTTTCTTT.

This rearrangement joins TRBV4-3 to TRBJ1-1, with no clear D. Germline CDR1 is LGHNA and CDR2 is YSLEER. Between the trimmed V and J ends, which lost 1 base and 7 bases, there was a span of 13 bases. The CDR3 loop spans 14 amino acids. CDR3 amino acids: CASSQVFNQHEAFF. Here the CDR3 DNA reads TGCGCCAGCAGCCAAGTTTTTAATCAGCATGAAGCTTTCTTT.

This clonotype was detected many times. This chain uses TRBV2 with TRBJ1-6; D is uncertain. Trimming took off 3 bases at V and 10 bases at J, with 13 bases between the two ends. Germline V gene lookup returns CDR1 SNHLY and CDR2 FYNNEI. The CDR3 is made up of 14 amino acids. In nucleotides, the CDR3 is TGTGCCAGCAGTGATAGGTACAGAGGATCACCCCTCCACTTT. It specifies CASSDRYRGSPLHF.

In the case of this clonotype: A much more abundant neighbour one base away suggests this may be a read error. Lacking the conserved final phenylalanine or tryptophan, this CDR3 likely reflects a read error. The genes are TRBV6-6 and TRBJ1-6; 7 positions match TRBD1. The V gene end was trimmed by 5 bases and the J gene end by 7 bases; junction bases not matched to a gene: 5. The CDR3 has 14 residues. Germline assignment: CDR1 MNHNY and CDR2 SVGAGI (reference sequence). The CDR3 nucleotides read TGTGCCAGCAGTCACGAGACAGGGAATTCACCCCTCCACTCT. It codes for CASSHETGNSPLHS.

There are many counts of this clonotype. J is TRBJ1-2 and V is TRBV20-1, with unresolved D. The CDR3 spans 13 residues. Germline loops: CDR1 DFQATT, CDR2 SNEGSKA (reference sequence). Trimming left V 5 bases short and J 4 bases short, with 14 bases between. For the CDR3, the DNA is TGCAGTGCTCATGACACCGCGAGCTATGGCTACACCTTC. It specifies CSAHDTASYGYTF.

Remarks on this clonotype: Lacking the conserved final phenylalanine or tryptophan, this CDR3 likely reflects a read error. The chain couples TRBV14 to TRBJ2-7; D not resolved. From germline, CDR1 is SGHDN and CDR2 FVKESK. The CDR3 is made up of 13 amino acids. CDR3 protein: CASSQDRIYEQYA. The CDR3 region has the DNA TGCGCCAGCAGCCAAGATCGCATATACGAGCAGTACGCC.